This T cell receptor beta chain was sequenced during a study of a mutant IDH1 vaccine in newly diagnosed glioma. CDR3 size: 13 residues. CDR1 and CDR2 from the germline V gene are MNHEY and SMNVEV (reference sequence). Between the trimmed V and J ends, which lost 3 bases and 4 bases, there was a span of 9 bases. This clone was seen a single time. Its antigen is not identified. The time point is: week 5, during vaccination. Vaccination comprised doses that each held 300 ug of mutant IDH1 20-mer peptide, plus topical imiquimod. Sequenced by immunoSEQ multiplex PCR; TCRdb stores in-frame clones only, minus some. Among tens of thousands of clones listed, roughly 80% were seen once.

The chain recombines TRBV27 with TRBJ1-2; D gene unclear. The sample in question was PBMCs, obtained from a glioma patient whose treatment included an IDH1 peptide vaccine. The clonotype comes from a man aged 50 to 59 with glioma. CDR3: CASSFGIGYGYTF. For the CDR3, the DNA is TGTGCCAGCAGTTTCGGAATCGGCTATGGCTACACCTTC.